The rows below give T cell receptor beta chains drawn from one sample of a study of blood T cell repertoires in COVID-19. Measured with immunoSEQ multiplex PCR; TCRdb has only the in-frame clones, and not every one. The sample yields 120,000 to 150,000 clones, approximately 88% seen once. Sample: PBMCs or T cells enriched from blood (not recorded which). The origin of the receptors is a woman aged 25-40 years with acute COVID-19. Each CDR3 is given with its conserved first and last residue. The order of the fields is D gene, clone size, J gene, V gene, CDR3 protein, CDR3 DNA. A D gene is named only where the DNA matches it firmly. Size tells how often a clone was seen (once, few, many) or the class of an expanded clone, and some rows leave it out.

d_call: NA; clone_size: NA; j_call: TRBJ1-2; v_call: TRBV29-1; cdr3_aa: CSVYRIYGYTF; cdr3_nt: TGCAGCGTTTACAGGATCTATGGCTACACCTTC
d_call: TRBD2; clone_size: NA; j_call: TRBJ2-1; v_call: TRBV30; cdr3_aa: CAWSPWGGNNEQFF; cdr3_nt: TGTGCCTGGAGTCCCTGGGGAGGGAACAATGAGCAGTTCTTC
d_call: TRBD2; clone_size: NA; j_call: TRBJ2-3; v_call: TRBV28; cdr3_aa: CASKPGGLAGSDTQYF; cdr3_nt: TGTGCCAGCAAACCCGGGGGACTAGCGGGATCAGATACGCAGTATTTT
d_call: NA; clone_size: NA; j_call: TRBJ2-1; v_call: TRBV6-1; cdr3_aa: CASSDSMSYNEQFF; cdr3_nt: TGTGCCAGCAGTGATAGTATGTCCTACAATGAGCAGTTCTTC
d_call: TRBD2; clone_size: NA; j_call: TRBJ2-5; v_call: TRBV3-1/TRBV3-2; cdr3_aa: CASSRGGRGETQYF; cdr3_nt: TGTGCCAGCAGCCGTGGGGGGAGGGGAGAGACCCAGTACTTC
d_call: NA; clone_size: NA; j_call: TRBJ2-1; v_call: TRBV19; cdr3_aa: CASSAGLQDNEQFF; cdr3_nt: TGTGCCAGTAGCGCGGGACTCCAAGACAATGAGCAGTTCTTC
d_call: NA; clone_size: once; j_call: TRBJ2-7; v_call: TRBV4-2; cdr3_aa: CASSQAADSNYEQYF; cdr3_nt: TGTGCCAGCAGCCAAGCTGCGGACTCCAACTACGAGCAGTACTTC
d_call: NA; clone_size: NA; j_call: TRBJ1-3; v_call: TRBV6-5; cdr3_aa: CASIDKGSSGNTIYF; cdr3_nt: TGTGCCAGCATCGATAAAGGGAGCTCTGGAAACACCATATATTTT
d_call: TRBD1; clone_size: NA; j_call: TRBJ2-1; v_call: TRBV25-1; cdr3_aa: CASRGSAGQGSNEQFF; cdr3_nt: TGTGCCAGCAGGGGGAGTGCGGGACAGGGGTCCAATGAGCAGTTCTTC
d_call: NA; clone_size: NA; j_call: TRBJ1-5; v_call: TRBV27; cdr3_aa: CASSVGGSRQPQHF; cdr3_nt: TGTGCCAGCAGTGTGGGGGGGTCTCGGCAGCCCCAGCATTTT
d_call: NA; clone_size: NA; j_call: TRBJ1-6; v_call: TRBV4-1; cdr3_aa: CASSQDGDNSPLHF; cdr3_nt: TGCGCCAGCAGCCAAGACGGGGATAATTCACCCCTCCACTTT
d_call: TRBD2; clone_size: NA; j_call: TRBJ2-3; v_call: TRBV4-2; cdr3_aa: CASSQQGRTSGGSTDTQYF; cdr3_nt: TGTGCCAGCAGCCAACAGGGTCGGACTAGCGGAGGTAGCACAGATACGCAGTATTTT
d_call: NA; clone_size: NA; j_call: TRBJ1-2; v_call: TRBV28; cdr3_aa: CASSLLGGRGYTF; cdr3_nt: TGTGCCAGCAGCCTTTTGGGGGGAAGGGGCTACACCTTC
d_call: NA; clone_size: NA; j_call: TRBJ1-1; v_call: TRBV6-5; cdr3_aa: CASSYSQVDTEAFF; cdr3_nt: TGTGCCAGCAGTTACTCACAGGTAGACACTGAAGCTTTCTTT
d_call: TRBD1; clone_size: NA; j_call: TRBJ2-2; v_call: TRBV28; cdr3_aa: CASLSPTGTGGSTGELFF; cdr3_nt: TGTGCCAGCTTATCACCAACCGGGACAGGGGGGTCGACCGGGGAGCTGTTTTTT
d_call: TRBD1; clone_size: NA; j_call: TRBJ1-5; v_call: TRBV2; cdr3_aa: CASSAQGASQPQHF; cdr3_nt: TGTGCCAGCAGTGCGCAGGGGGCATCTCAGCCCCAGCATTTT
d_call: TRBD2; clone_size: NA; j_call: TRBJ2-1; v_call: TRBV7-6; cdr3_aa: CASSLAAGVVNEQFF; cdr3_nt: TGTGCCAGCAGCTTAGCGGCGGGAGTGGTAAATGAGCAGTTCTTC
d_call: TRBD2; clone_size: NA; j_call: TRBJ2-1; v_call: TRBV14; cdr3_aa: CASSQEKLAGVGHEQFF; cdr3_nt: TGTGCCAGCAGCCAAGAAAAACTAGCGGGAGTCGGCCATGAGCAGTTCTTC
d_call: TRBD2; clone_size: NA; j_call: TRBJ2-7; v_call: TRBV7-8; cdr3_aa: CASSRGRDEQYF; cdr3_nt: TGTGCCAGCAGCCGCGGGAGGGACGAGCAGTACTTC
d_call: NA; clone_size: NA; j_call: TRBJ2-7; v_call: TRBV13; cdr3_aa: CASSPNLRTTAYEQYF; cdr3_nt: TGTGCCAGCAGTCCCAACCTCCGGACTACCGCCTACGAGCAGTACTTC
d_call: TRBD1; clone_size: NA; j_call: TRBJ2-2; v_call: TRBV18; cdr3_aa: CASSHRGRTGELFF; cdr3_nt: TGTGCCAGCTCGCACAGGGGGCGAACCGGGGAGCTGTTTTTT
d_call: TRBD2; clone_size: NA; j_call: TRBJ2-2; v_call: TRBV5-5; cdr3_aa: CASSSGLAGGVGELFF; cdr3_nt: TGTGCCAGCAGCTCCGGACTAGCGGGAGGGGTCGGGGAGCTGTTTTTT
d_call: TRBD2; clone_size: NA; j_call: TRBJ2-3; v_call: TRBV9; cdr3_aa: CASSVWTSGTLGDTQYF; cdr3_nt: TGTGCCAGCAGCGTCTGGACTAGCGGGACTCTCGGAGATACGCAGTATTTT
d_call: TRBD1; clone_size: NA; j_call: TRBJ1-2; v_call: TRBV18; cdr3_aa: CASSAESQTGIGYTF; cdr3_nt: TGTGCCAGCTCAGCCGAATCTCAGACAGGGATTGGCTACACCTTC
d_call: NA; clone_size: NA; j_call: TRBJ2-1; v_call: TRBV7-3; cdr3_aa: CASSPSWAGYNEQFF; cdr3_nt: TGTGCCAGCAGCCCCAGTTGGGCCGGTTACAATGAGCAGTTCTTC
d_call: NA; clone_size: NA; j_call: TRBJ1-1; v_call: TRBV19; cdr3_aa: CASVGGLTEAFF; cdr3_nt: TGTGCCAGTGTGGGGGGACTGACTGAAGCTTTCTTT
d_call: TRBD1; clone_size: NA; j_call: TRBJ2-7; v_call: TRBV18; cdr3_aa: CASFPDRGQDEQYF; cdr3_nt: TGTGCCAGCTTCCCGGACAGGGGGCAGGACGAGCAGTACTTC
d_call: NA; clone_size: NA; j_call: TRBJ1-2; v_call: TRBV11-2; cdr3_aa: CASSLNTYGYTF; cdr3_nt: TGTGCCAGCAGCTTAAACACGTATGGCTACACCTTC
d_call: TRBD2; clone_size: NA; j_call: TRBJ2-5; v_call: TRBV12-3/TRBV12-4; cdr3_aa: CASSWEGETQYF; cdr3_nt: TGTGCCAGCAGTTGGGAGGGGGAGACCCAGTACTTC
d_call: NA; clone_size: NA; j_call: TRBJ2-7; v_call: TRBV4-3; cdr3_aa: CASSQDSSGRYEQYF; cdr3_nt: TGCGCCAGCAGCCAAGATTCATCGGGTCGTTACGAGCAGTACTTC
d_call: TRBD2; clone_size: NA; j_call: TRBJ2-1; v_call: TRBV7-2; cdr3_aa: CASSLARSGRVWEQFF; cdr3_nt: TGTGCCAGCAGCTTAGCTCGTAGCGGGAGGGTATGGGAGCAGTTCTTC
d_call: NA; clone_size: NA; j_call: TRBJ2-3; v_call: TRBV12-2; cdr3_aa: CASRSTENSGLALGIISDTQYF; cdr3_nt: TGTGCAAGTCGCTCCACCGAGAACTCGGGACTAGCGTTAGGGATCATTTCAGATACGCAGTATTTT
d_call: NA; clone_size: NA; j_call: TRBJ1-5; v_call: TRBV2; cdr3_aa: CASSLLGGGGYQPQHF; cdr3_nt: TGTGCCAGCAGTCTTCTGGGGGGTGGAGGGTACCAGCCCCAGCATTTT
d_call: NA; clone_size: NA; j_call: TRBJ2-7; v_call: TRBV30; cdr3_aa: CAWSQYREEQYF; cdr3_nt: TGTGCCTGGAGCCAATATAGGGAGGAGCAGTACTTC
d_call: NA; clone_size: NA; j_call: TRBJ2-3; v_call: TRBV9; cdr3_aa: CASSVGVQGWADTQYF; cdr3_nt: TGTGCCAGCAGCGTAGGAGTACAGGGTTGGGCAGATACGCAGTATTTT
d_call: NA; clone_size: NA; j_call: TRBJ2-7; v_call: TRBV28; cdr3_aa: CASSNLAPVSYEQYF; cdr3_nt: TGTGCCAGCAGTAACCTAGCCCCAGTCTCCTACGAGCAGTACTTC
d_call: TRBD1; clone_size: NA; j_call: TRBJ1-4; v_call: TRBV7-2; cdr3_aa: CASSLGQGPREKLFF; cdr3_nt: TGTGCCAGCAGCTTAGGACAGGGTCCTAGAGAAAAACTGTTTTTT
d_call: NA; clone_size: NA; j_call: TRBJ1-1; v_call: TRBV7-9; cdr3_aa: CASSRQANTEAFF; cdr3_nt: TGTGCCAGCAGCCGACAGGCAAACACTGAAGCTTTCTTT
d_call: NA; clone_size: NA; j_call: TRBJ2-3; v_call: TRBV7-2; cdr3_aa: CASSLGGFVSDTQYF; cdr3_nt: TGTGCCAGCAGCTTAGGCGGATTCGTCTCAGATACGCAGTATTTT
d_call: NA; clone_size: NA; j_call: TRBJ2-3; v_call: TRBV27; cdr3_aa: CASSFLASTDTQYF; cdr3_nt: TGTGCCAGCAGTTTCTTGGCTTCCACAGATACGCAGTATTTT
d_call: NA; clone_size: NA; j_call: TRBJ2-7; v_call: TRBV5-6; cdr3_aa: CASSLSRAYEQYF; cdr3_nt: TGTGCCAGCAGCTTAAGCAGGGCCTACGAGCAGTACTTC
d_call: TRBD1; clone_size: NA; j_call: TRBJ2-1; v_call: TRBV7-8; cdr3_aa: CASSFVGQGEQFF; cdr3_nt: TGTGCCAGCAGCTTTGTTGGACAGGGCGAACAGTTCTTC
d_call: NA; clone_size: NA; j_call: TRBJ2-2; v_call: TRBV7-2; cdr3_aa: CASSKMHTNTGELFF; cdr3_nt: TGTGCCAGCAGCAAAATGCACACGAACACCGGGGAGCTGTTTTTT
d_call: TRBD2; clone_size: NA; j_call: TRBJ2-7; v_call: TRBV19; cdr3_aa: CASSRGGAYEQYF; cdr3_nt: TGTGCCAGTAGTCGGGGAGGGGCCTACGAGCAGTACTTC
d_call: NA; clone_size: NA; j_call: TRBJ2-6; v_call: TRBV2; cdr3_aa: CASTDSSGANVLTF; cdr3_nt: TGTGCCAGCACGGACAGCTCTGGGGCCAACGTCCTGACTTTC
d_call: TRBD2; clone_size: NA; j_call: TRBJ2-7; v_call: TRBV19; cdr3_aa: CASSPSGTYEQYF; cdr3_nt: TGTGCCAGTAGTCCTAGCGGAACCTACGAGCAGTACTTC
d_call: TRBD2; clone_size: once; j_call: TRBJ2-5; v_call: TRBV7-2; cdr3_aa: CASSLTSGNQETQYF; cdr3_nt: TGTGCCAGCAGCTTGACTAGCGGCAACCAAGAGACCCAGTACTTC
d_call: NA; clone_size: NA; j_call: TRBJ2-1; v_call: TRBV5-1; cdr3_aa: CASSPGEASYYNEQFF; cdr3_nt: TGCGCCAGCAGCCCGGGGGAGGCCTCTTACTACAATGAGCAGTTCTTC
d_call: NA; clone_size: NA; j_call: TRBJ2-1; v_call: TRBV24-1; cdr3_aa: CATSARDRTSYNEQFF; cdr3_nt: TGTGCCACCAGTGCCCGAGACAGGACCTCCTACAATGAGCAGTTCTTC
d_call: TRBD1; clone_size: NA; j_call: TRBJ1-5; v_call: TRBV27; cdr3_aa: CASRQTGTRSYSNQPQHF; cdr3_nt: TGTGCCAGCAGACAGACAGGGACGCGGTCTTATAGCAATCAGCCCCAGCATTTT
d_call: TRBD2; clone_size: few; j_call: TRBJ2-1; v_call: TRBV12-3/TRBV12-4; cdr3_aa: CASRQTSDNEQFF; cdr3_nt: TGTGCCAGCAGGCAAACTAGCGACAATGAGCAGTTCTTC
d_call: NA; clone_size: NA; j_call: TRBJ1-2; v_call: TRBV27; cdr3_aa: CASGIGAGYFLYGYTF; cdr3_nt: TGTGCCAGCGGCATTGGGGCAGGGTATTTTCTCTATGGCTACACCTTC
d_call: TRBD1; clone_size: NA; j_call: TRBJ1-1; v_call: TRBV7-9; cdr3_aa: CASRADRVPDTEAFF; cdr3_nt: TGTGCCAGCAGGGCGGACAGGGTCCCCGACACTGAAGCTTTCTTT
d_call: TRBD1; clone_size: NA; j_call: TRBJ1-1; v_call: TRBV6-2/TRBV6-3; cdr3_aa: CASSFRTGMNTEAFF; cdr3_nt: TGTGCCAGCAGTTTCCGGACAGGTATGAACACTGAAGCTTTCTTT
d_call: NA; clone_size: NA; j_call: TRBJ1-2; v_call: TRBV5-1; cdr3_aa: CASSQDGNYGYTF; cdr3_nt: TGCGCCAGCAGCCAAGACGGGAACTATGGCTACACCTTC
d_call: TRBD1; clone_size: NA; j_call: TRBJ1-2; v_call: TRBV7-2; cdr3_aa: CASSNPSDRAYFSYGYTF; cdr3_nt: TGTGCCAGCAGCAACCCCTCGGACAGGGCTTATTTCTCTTATGGCTACACCTTC
d_call: NA; clone_size: NA; j_call: TRBJ2-7; v_call: TRBV5-5; cdr3_aa: CASSFAGAGYEQYF; cdr3_nt: TGTGCCAGCAGCTTCGCCGGAGCCGGCTACGAGCAGTACTTC